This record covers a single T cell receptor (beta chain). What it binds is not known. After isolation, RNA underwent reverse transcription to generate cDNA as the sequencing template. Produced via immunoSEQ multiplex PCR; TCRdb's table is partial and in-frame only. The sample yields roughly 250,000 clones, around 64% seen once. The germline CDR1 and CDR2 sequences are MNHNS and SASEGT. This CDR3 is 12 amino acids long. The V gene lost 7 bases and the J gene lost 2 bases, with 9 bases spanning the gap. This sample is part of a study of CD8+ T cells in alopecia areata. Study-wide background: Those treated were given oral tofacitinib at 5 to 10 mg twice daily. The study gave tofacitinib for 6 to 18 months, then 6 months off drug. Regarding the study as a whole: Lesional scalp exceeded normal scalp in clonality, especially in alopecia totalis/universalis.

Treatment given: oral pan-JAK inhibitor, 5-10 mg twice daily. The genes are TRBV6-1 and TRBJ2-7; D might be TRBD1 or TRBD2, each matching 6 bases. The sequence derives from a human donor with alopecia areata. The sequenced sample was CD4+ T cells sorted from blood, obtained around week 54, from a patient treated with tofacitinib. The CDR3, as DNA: TGTGCCAGCACCGGGGGCGCCTACGAGCAGTACTTC. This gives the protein CASTGGAYEQYF.